This TCR beta chain was documented in a study of cytomegalovirus exposure and HLA in healthy donors. The primer mix had 60 Vbeta and 13 Jbeta primers. Using immunoSEQ multiplex PCR, the repertoire was profiled, and TCRdb retains in-frame clones only, with some absent. The profile shows 150,000 to 200,000 clones, around 80% of them singletons. This clone has just a few counts. Per germline, CDR1 LGHNA and CDR2 YNFKEQ. The CDR3 has 16 residues. V was clipped by 0 bases and J by 5 bases, with 13 bases between them. This TCR was sampled from a woman younger than 45 in good health and CMV-seropositive. The V and J genes are TRBV4-2 and TRBJ2-2; D may be TRBD2 (6 bases). What was sequenced was PBMCs. Here the CDR3 DNA reads TGTGCCAGCAGCCAAGATAGGAGGGGCTGGACCGGGGAGCTGTTTTTT. Translating gives CASSQDRRGWTGELFF.